The 29 T cell receptor beta chains reported below all come from one sample, sequenced in a study of shared clonotypes between healthy human individuals. This table comes from immunoSEQ multiplex PCR, and its TCRdb copy is limited to in-frame clones, with some not included. The data hold 980,000 or so clones, with approximately 80% observed a single time. Sequencing was performed on memory CD4+ T cells sorted from blood. Stated subset: CD45RA-negative fraction. These receptors all stem from a man younger than 30 in good health.

The CDR3 reads CATGLAGGETQYF. The DNA of the CDR3 is TGTGCCACGGGACTAGCGGGGGGGGAGACCCAGTACTTC. The V call is TRBV28, the J call TRBJ2-5; 16 positions match TRBD2. V shed 10 bases, J shed 5 bases, and the junction held 1 base outside the gene matches. The CDR3 contains 13 residues. Looked up from germline, CDR1 is MDHEN and CDR2 is SYDVKM.

The chain uses TRBV2 and TRBJ2-2, with D uncertain. V was trimmed by 6 bases and J by 6 bases, leaving 23 bases between them. Germline CDR1 SNHLY, CDR2 FYNNEI. The CDR3 covers 17 residues. The DNA for the CDR3 is TGTGCCAGCAGCCCCTCCATCAGGACCCTCAGTCCCGGGGAGCTGTTTTTT. It translates to CASSPSIRTLSPGELFF.

V usage is TRBV15 and J usage is TRBJ1-4; TRBD1 matches 10 bases. The V segment lost 2 bases and the J segment 4 bases; nucleotides outside the gene matches: 4. Germline lookup yields CDR1 LNHNV and CDR2 YYDKDF (reference sequence). This CDR3 region has 16 residues. The CDR3 is CATSRPGQGSNEKLFF. The CDR3 region has the DNA TGTGCCACCAGCAGACCGGGACAGGGGAGTAATGAAAAACTGTTTTTT.

This chain uses TRBV29-1 with TRBJ1-2; the D gene is possibly TRBD1 (6 bases). This CDR3 has 16 residues. Germline assignment: CDR1 SQVTM and CDR2 ANQGSEA. V lost 0 bases and J lost 0, with 14 bases in between. In DNA, the CDR3 is TGCAGCGTTGAAGAGGGGGGGGCTACTCCTAACTATGGCTACACCTTC. Protein product: CSVEEGGATPNYGYTF.

V and J are TRBV5-6 and TRBJ1-4, with D unclear. Germline V gene lookup returns CDR1 SGHDT and CDR2 YYEEEE. V was clipped by 3 bases and J by 5 bases, with 11 bases between them. The CDR3 is 14 residues long. The CDR3 DNA reads TGTGCCAGCAGCTCCGGGAGCCGCAATGAAAAACTGTTTTTT. Protein: CASSSGSRNEKLFF. The complete variable domain, with remaining parts taken from reference TRBV5-6 and TRBJ1-4, reads DAGVTQSPTHLIKTRGQQVTLRCSPKSGHDTVSWYQQALGQGPQFIFQYYEEEERQRGNFPDRFSGHQFPNYSSELNVNALLLGDSALYLCASSSGSRNEKLFFGSGTQLSVL.

This clone appeared a few times. The V and J genes are TRBV5-1 and TRBJ2-2, with D uncertain. The germline CDR1 and CDR2 sequences are SGHRS and YFSETQ. Between the trimmed V and J ends, which lost 2 bases and 6 bases, there was a span of 8 bases. This CDR3 has 13 amino acids. The CDR3 DNA is TGCGCCAGCAGCTTTCCGACCGCCGGGGAGCTGTTTTTT. Translating gives CASSFPTAGELFF.

The rearrangement uses TRBV10-3 and TRBJ1-6; 7 positions match TRBD1. The CDR3 contains 14 residues. Germline V gene sequence: CDR1 ENHRY, CDR2 SYGVKD. V lost 10 bases to trimming and J lost 7 bases; unmatched junction nucleotides: 10. This chain's CDR3 is CATAEDRVNSPLHF. For the CDR3, the DNA is TGTGCCACGGCTGAAGACAGGGTAAATTCACCCCTCCACTTT.

The V and J genes are TRBV6-5 and TRBJ1-3; no clear D. CDR3 size: 13 residues. Germline V CDR1 and CDR2: MNHEY, SVGAGI. Trimming left V 4 bases short and J 0 bases short, with 4 bases between. DNA for the CDR3: TGTGCCAGCAGTTTATACTCTGGAAACACCATATATTTT. Its protein product is CASSLYSGNTIYF.

The chain couples TRBV5-1 to TRBJ2-2; 7 bases align to TRBD2. The germline gives CDR1 SGHRS, CDR2 YFSETQ. Unmatched junction bases numbered 5, after V lost 0 bases and J lost 3 bases. This CDR3 has 16 residues. This CDR3 is CASSLAPSGDTGELFF. The CDR3 DNA reads as TGCGCCAGCAGCTTGGCCCCTAGCGGTGACACCGGGGAGCTGTTTTTT.

The chain combines TRBV15 with TRBJ1-2, with D perhaps matching TRBD1 (6 bases). Trimming took off 0 bases at V and 8 bases at J, with 10 bases between the two ends. This CDR3 comprises 13 residues. From germline, CDR1 is LNHNV and CDR2 YYDKDF (reference sequence). This CDR3 is CATSRDLQGGYTF. CDR3 sequence (DNA): TGTGCCACCAGCAGAGATCTTCAGGGGGGCTACACCTTC.

This clone was picked up one time. The V gene is TRBV29-1, the J gene TRBJ2-1, with D maybe TRBD2 (6 bases). Germline lookup yields CDR1 SQVTM and CDR2 ANQGSEA. The CDR3 totals 16 residues. Trimming took off 2 bases at V and 0 bases at J, with 14 bases between the two ends. The CDR3 loop reads CSVESRDGGSYNEQFF. The CDR3 bases are TGCAGCGTTGAATCTCGGGACGGGGGCTCCTACAATGAGCAGTTCTTC.

The CDR3: CASSLETGGRETQYF. The CDR3 nucleotides are TGCGCCAGCAGCTTGGAAACAGGGGGCCGAGAGACCCAGTACTTC. This chain links TRBV5-1 with TRBJ2-5, with 9 bases aligning to TRBD1. V lost 0 bases to trimming and J lost 4 bases; unmatched junction nucleotides: 4. The CDR3 is 15 residues long. Germline assignment: CDR1 SGHRS and CDR2 YFSETQ.

J is TRBJ2-7 and V is TRBV7-2; D uncertain. V was trimmed by 8 bases and J by 0 bases, leaving 5 bases between them. This CDR3 is built from 11 residues. The germline V gene encodes CDR1 SGHTA and CDR2 FQGNSA. CDR3 nucleotide sequence: TGTGCCAGCGCATCCTCCTACGAGCAGTACTTC. Translating it yields CASASSYEQYF.

J is TRBJ1-6 and V is TRBV19; TRBD1 is a possible D gene (5 bases). The CDR3 covers 13 residues. V lost 1 base and J 10 bases, leaving 8 bases between the germline ends. Germline V CDR1 and CDR2: LNHDA, SQIVND (reference sequence). The CDR3 DNA follows: TGTGCCAGTAGTATAGGCCCAGGGTCACCCCTCCACTTT. Translating gives CASSIGPGSPLHF.

The chain has TRBV19 and TRBJ1-1; unclear D gene. Per the germline V gene, CDR1 is LNHDA and CDR2 is SQIVND (reference sequence). V was cut by 7 bases and J by 1 base, with 16 bases left in between. The CDR3 sequence is 15 residues long. CDR3 residues: CASTSYKAKNTEAFF. CDR3 nucleotides: TGTGCCAGTACTAGTTATAAGGCGAAGAACACTGAAGCTTTCTTT.

The chain has TRBV4-1 and TRBJ1-5; tentative D call: TRBD1 (6 bases). CDR3 length equals 12 residues. CDR1 and CDR2 from the germline V gene are MGHRA and YSYEKL. Trimming took off 8 bases at V and 6 bases at J, with 11 bases between the two ends. In nucleotides, the CDR3 is TGCGCCAGCGTACAGGGTGGTCAGCCCCAGCATTTT. It specifies CASVQGGQPQHF.

In DNA form, the CDR3 reads TGTGCCAGCAGTTCCTTCGGGACAAAAGAGACCCAGTACTTC. This translates into CASSSFGTKETQYF. This chain links TRBV27 with TRBJ2-5, with D possibly TRBD1 on 6 matching bases. The germline V gene has CDR1 MNHEY and CDR2 SMNVEV (reference sequence). Deletions cut 4 bases from V and 3 bases from J, with 12 bases between. The CDR3 covers 14 residues.

In its sample, this clone was seen once. The rearrangement joins TRBV7-2 to TRBJ2-5; TRBD2 aligns across 10 bases. Per the germline V gene, CDR1 is SGHTA and CDR2 is FQGNSA. The CDR3 spans 16 residues. V dropped 7 bases and J dropped 5; count of bases not matched to a gene: 13. In DNA, the CDR3 is TGTGCCAGCACCGTGGGGTCTAGCGGGAGCCGGGAGACCCAGTACTTC. Translated: CASTVGSSGSRETQYF.

This CDR3 is CASSSNSQGARNTQYF. DNA of the CDR3: TGTGCCAGCAGTAGCAATTCTCAGGGGGCGCGAAATACGCAGTATTTT. The chain employs TRBV5-4 and TRBJ2-3, with TRBD1 identical over 8 bases. Germline V gene sequence: CDR1 SGHNT, CDR2 YYREEE (reference sequence). V trimming: 5 bases; J trimming: 7 bases; junction bases outside the gene matches: 15. This CDR3 contains 16 residues.

CDR3 residues: CASSYSSGGGAREQYF. The DNA of the CDR3 is TGTGCCAGCAGTTACTCCTCTGGCGGGGGGGCCAGAGAGCAGTACTTC. The chain employs TRBV6-5 and TRBJ2-7; 9 nucleotides align to TRBD2. V shed 0 bases and J 7 bases; nucleotides not matched to a gene: 10. The CDR3 is made up of 16 amino acids. Germline assignment: CDR1 MNHEY and CDR2 SVGAGI.

The sample holds one count of this clone. The J gene is TRBJ2-3, the V gene TRBV30; no clear D gene. This CDR3 is built from 15 residues. Germline V CDR1 and CDR2: GTSNPN, SVGIG (reference sequence). The germline V and J ends were trimmed by 5 bases and 1 base, with 16 bases remaining between them. Here the CDR3 reads CAWDQNHRGTDTQYF. CDR3 bases: TGTGCCTGGGACCAGAACCACCGAGGCACAGATACGCAGTATTTT.

The rearrangement joins TRBV28 to TRBJ1-2; D is unclear. The V end lost 3 bases, the J end lost 5 bases, and 16 bases lay between the germline ends. Germline-derived CDR1 and CDR2 are MDHEN and SYDVKM. The CDR3 is made up of 15 amino acids. This chain's CDR3 is CASSFSPLTDYGYTF. CDR3 DNA sequence: TGTGCCAGCAGTTTTTCTCCCTTGACTGATTATGGCTACACCTTC.

This clone was seen more than once but under ten times. The CDR3 loop reads CASSLDSVGTGEYEQYF. The CDR3 DNA is TGTGCCAGCAGCTTAGACAGTGTCGGGACAGGGGAGTACGAGCAGTACTTC. V gene TRBV7-2 combines with J gene TRBJ2-7; TRBD1 aligns across 10 bases. Germline V lookup: CDR1 SGHTA, CDR2 FQGNSA. J lost 4 bases, V lost 1 base, and 10 bases had no gene match. The CDR3 is 17 residues long.

J is TRBJ2-1 and V is TRBV30; D may be TRBD2 (5 bases). CDR1 is GTSNPN and CDR2 is SVGIG in the germline V gene (reference sequence). The germline V and J ends were trimmed by 3 bases and 9 bases, with 18 bases remaining between them. This CDR3 has 14 amino acids. DNA of the CDR3: TGTGCCTGGAGCGCTTTGGGGAGTTTTCCTGAGCAGTTCTTC. Translation gives CAWSALGSFPEQFF. Variable domain in full (rest from reference TRBV30 and TRBJ2-1): SQTIHQWPATLVQPVGSPLSLECTVEGTSNPNLYWYRQAAGRGLQLLFYSVGIGQISSEVPQNLSASRPQDRQFILSSKKLLLSDSGFYLCAWSALGSFPEQFFGPGTRLTVL.

The gene calls are TRBV28 and TRBJ1-2; D ambiguous. Per the germline V gene, CDR1 is MDHEN and CDR2 is SYDVKM. V was pared by 3 bases and J by 7 bases, with 18 bases between. The CDR3 is made up of 15 amino acids. CDR3 in amino acids: CASSFPRGVGSGYTF. The DNA for the CDR3 is TGTGCCAGCAGTTTTCCACGGGGAGTTGGGTCTGGCTACACCTTC.

This clone was detected a few times. J is TRBJ2-7 and V is TRBV6-1; no firm D call. CDR1 is MNHNS and CDR2 is SASEGT in the germline V gene. Trimming took off 3 bases at V and 0 bases at J, with 15 bases between the two ends. This CDR3 region has 16 residues. For the CDR3, the DNA is TGTGCCAGCAGTGACTTCGAAGCTTCCAGCTCCTACGAGCAGTACTTC. Protein product: CASSDFEASSSYEQYF.

V and J are TRBV27 and TRBJ2-7, with 7 nucleotides matching TRBD2. Germline V gene lookup returns CDR1 MNHEY and CDR2 SMNVEV (reference sequence). The CDR3 runs 14 residues. Germline trimming cut 3 bases from V and 2 bases from J; bases unmatched to any gene: 4. The DNA of the CDR3 is TGTGCCAGCAGTTTTAGGGAGGGCGCCTACGAGCAGTACTTC. This translates into CASSFREGAYEQYF.

The chain carries TRBV4-2 and TRBJ2-3; D might be TRBD2 (6 bases). There are 13 residues in the CDR3. Trimming removed 1 base at V and 4 bases at J, with 6 bases between. Germline CDR1 LGHNA, CDR2 YNFKEQ. The CDR3 reads CASSQGEADTQYF. The CDR3 region has the DNA TGTGCCAGCAGCCAAGGGGAGGCAGATACGCAGTATTTT.

V gene TRBV4-2 combines with J gene TRBJ1-3, with D maybe TRBD1 (6 bases). The CDR3 consists of 18 residues. CDR1 and CDR2 (germline): LGHNA, YNFKEQ. Deletions cut 0 bases from V and 4 bases from J, with 19 bases between. CDR3 DNA: TGTGCCAGCAGCCAAGACGTCGCTTGGGGGGCGTACGGAAACACCATATATTTT. Protein sequence: CASSQDVAWGAYGNTIYF.